A single sample is the source of the 29 T cell receptor beta chains below, sequenced in a study of blood T cell repertoires in COVID-19. The table came from immunoSEQ multiplex PCR; TCRdb's copy has only in-frame clones and leaves some out. This table holds 350,000 to 500,000 clones, about 87% found once. Sequenced input: peripheral blood. Source of these receptors: a man aged 18-30 years with COVID-19, enrolled during active disease.

This clone was observed a single time. The chain employs TRBV20-1 and TRBJ1-2; weak D call: TRBD1 (5 bases). Germline V gene lookup returns CDR1 DFQATT and CDR2 SNEGSKA (reference sequence). This CDR3 has 12 amino acids. V was trimmed by 3 bases and J by 4 bases, leaving 9 bases between them. CDR3 sequence (DNA): TGCAGTGCTAGTGGACAAACCTATGGCTACACCTTC. Encoded protein: CSASGQTYGYTF.

The chain links TRBV5-1 to TRBJ2-2; 9 bases align to TRBD2. V was clipped by 0 bases and J by 1 base; unmatched bases: 1. Germline CDR1 SGHRS, CDR2 YFSETQ. The CDR3 covers 16 residues. The CDR3 spells CASSLGSGGNTGELFF. The CDR3 DNA follows: TGCGCCAGCAGCTTGGGTAGCGGGGGGAACACCGGGGAGCTGTTTTTT.

The rearrangement uses TRBV20-1 and TRBJ2-7; 11 bases fit TRBD2. From germline, CDR1 is DFQATT and CDR2 SNEGSKA (reference sequence). The CDR3 consists of 14 residues. With 3 bases clipped from V and 7 bases from J, the junction kept 8 bases outside the gene matches. The CDR3 region has the DNA TGCAGTGCTAGTCGACTAGCGGGACCGGGGGAGCAGTACTTC. It encodes CSASRLAGPGEQYF.

This clone appeared a single time. The rearrangement uses TRBV5-1 and TRBJ2-1; TRBD2 aligns across 12 bases. CDR3 length equals 15 residues. Germline V CDR1 and CDR2: SGHRS, YFSETQ. Trimming cost V 0 bases and J 8 bases; bases outside gene matches: 3. CDR3 region: CASSLGLAGEDEQFF. The CDR3 DNA is TGCGCCAGCAGCTTGGGACTAGCGGGAGAGGATGAGCAGTTCTTC.

The rearrangement joins TRBV10-3 to TRBJ1-2; 10 bases map to TRBD1. Germline V gene lookup returns CDR1 ENHRY and CDR2 SYGVKD. This CDR3 comprises 14 residues. V shed 8 bases, J shed 2 bases, and the junction held 5 bases outside the gene matches. CDR3 region: CAIGRQGANYGYTF. The CDR3 DNA follows: TGTGCCATCGGGAGACAGGGGGCAAACTATGGCTACACCTTC.

V is TRBV30 and J is TRBJ2-2; 9 nucleotides line up with TRBD1. The CDR3 sequence is 13 residues long. Germline V CDR1 and CDR2: GTSNPN, SVGIG (reference sequence). After removal of 2 bases from V and 8 bases from J, the junction contained 3 bases not matched to a gene. The CDR3 reads CAWSPQGAGELFF. In nucleotides, the CDR3 is TGTGCCTGGAGTCCACAGGGGGCTGGGGAGCTGTTTTTT. The full variable domain, rest sourced from reference TRBV30 and TRBJ2-2, is SQTIHQWPATLVQPVGSPLSLECTVEGTSNPNLYWYRQAAGRGLQLLFYSVGIGQISSEVPQNLSASRPQDRQFILSSKKLLLSDSGFYLCAWSPQGAGELFFGEGSRLTVL.

The chain has TRBV6-1 and TRBJ1-2; the match to TRBD1 covers 7 bases. The V segment lost 3 bases and the J segment 4 bases; nucleotides outside the gene matches: 8. Germline-derived CDR1 and CDR2 are MNHNS and SASEGT. The CDR3 length is 15 residues. The CDR3 coding sequence is TGTGCCAGCAGTGATATAATGACAGGGACCTATGGCTACACCTTC. This gives the protein CASSDIMTGTYGYTF.

Turning to this clone: The sample holds other DNA sequences that translate to the same CDR3. The chain joins TRBV5-1 to TRBJ2-3, with 7 nucleotides matching TRBD2. Germline V gene lookup returns CDR1 SGHRS and CDR2 YFSETQ. This CDR3 is built from 14 residues. With V trimmed by 6 bases and J by 0 bases, 4 bases remained unmatched. CDR3 in amino acids: CASTRAGSTDTQYF. In DNA form, the CDR3 reads TGCGCCAGCACAAGAGCGGGGAGCACAGATACGCAGTATTTT.

This chain uses TRBV7-3 with TRBJ2-1, with TRBD1 matching 7 bases. The CDR3 is 15 residues long. CDR1 is SGHTA, CDR2 FQGTGA, per germline. V lost 5 bases and J lost 6; bases outside the gene matches: 10. Here the CDR3 reads CASSLGTGVANEQFF. CDR3 in DNA: TGTGCCAGCAGCCTGGGCACAGGGGTGGCCAATGAGCAGTTCTTC. Filled out from reference TRBV7-3 and TRBJ2-1, the complete variable domain reads GAGVSQTPSNKVTEKGKYVELRCDPISGHTALYWYRQSLGQGPEFLIYFQGTGAADDSGLPNDRFFAVRPEGSVSTLKIQRTERGDSAVYLCASSLGTGVANEQFFGPGTRLTVL.

The chain joins TRBV19 to TRBJ2-1; 7 positions agree with TRBD2. The CDR3 is 14 residues long. Germline V gives CDR1 LNHDA, CDR2 SQIVND (reference sequence). V gave up 1 base and J gave up 7 bases; unmatched junction bases: 4. This CDR3 is CASSIVGGENEQFF. DNA for the CDR3: TGTGCCAGTAGTATAGTTGGGGGGGAAAATGAGCAGTTCTTC.

The chain combines TRBV5-4 with TRBJ2-5; 14 bases align to TRBD2. The J segment lost 4 bases and the V segment lost 4 bases, leaving 3 bases of the junction unmatched. The germline V gene has CDR1 SGHNT and CDR2 YYREEE (reference sequence). The CDR3 is 15 residues long. The CDR3 DNA is TGTGCCAGCAGCCCGACTAGCGGGGGGGGAGAGACCCAGTACTTC. As protein: CASSPTSGGGETQYF.

This chain joins TRBV19 and TRBJ2-1; TRBD2 might be the D (5 bases). The germline V gene has CDR1 LNHDA and CDR2 SQIVND (reference sequence). V gave up 3 bases and J gave up 2 bases, with 11 bases separating them. The CDR3 totals 15 residues. CDR3 in amino acids: CASSIMGVAYNEQFF. As DNA, the CDR3 is TGTGCCAGTAGTATTATGGGAGTGGCCTACAATGAGCAGTTCTTC.

This chain uses TRBV21-1 with TRBJ2-7; the table gives TRBD2 as D, unverified against the DNA. TRBV21-1 is a known pseudogene. The CDR3 runs to 13 residues. The CDR3 bases are TGTGCCAGCAGCAAAGTCTACTCCTACGAGCAGTACTTC. Translating gives CASSKVYSYEQYF.

The chain employs TRBV10-2 and TRBJ1-1; D is unclear. Germline V gene lookup returns CDR1 WSHSY and CDR2 SAAADI. CDR3 length: 13 amino acids. Trimming stripped 0 bases from V and 6 bases from J, with 8 bases between. DNA of the CDR3: TGCGCCAGCAGTGAGTCGAGGGTCGCTGAAGCTTTCTTT. Its translation is CASSESRVAEAFF.

J is TRBJ1-1 and V is TRBV6-1; D gene unclear. This CDR3 is 11 amino acids long. Germline CDR1 is MNHNS and CDR2 is SASEGT. V was trimmed by 2 bases and J by 11 bases, leaving 9 bases between them. CDR3 residues: CASSENIYAFF. The DNA of the CDR3 is TGTGCCAGCAGTGAAAATATTTATGCTTTCTTT.

The chain couples TRBV5-1 to TRBJ1-2, with 7 bases lining up with TRBD1. Germline V lookup: CDR1 SGHRS, CDR2 YFSETQ. The CDR3 is 14 residues long. The J segment lost 5 bases and the V segment lost 0 bases, leaving 4 bases of the junction unmatched. The CDR3: CASSLEGQSYGYTF. CDR3 coding DNA: TGCGCCAGCAGCTTGGAGGGACAGTCTTATGGCTACACCTTC.

The chain employs TRBV5-1 and TRBJ2-7, with unresolved D. V lost 4 bases to trimming and J lost 6 bases, with 17 bases between them. The germline gives CDR1 SGHRS, CDR2 YFSETQ. The CDR3 covers 14 residues. CDR3 in amino acids: CASSPDIQPLEQYF. In nucleotides, the CDR3 is TGCGCCAGCAGCCCCGATATACAGCCCCTCGAGCAGTACTTC. Based on the CDR3 plus reference TRBV5-1 and TRBJ2-7, the full variable domain is KAGVTQTPRYLIKTRGQQVTLSCSPISGHRSVSWYQQTPGQGLQFLFEYFSETQRNKGNFPGRFSGRQFSNSRSEMNVSTLELGDSALYLCASSPDIQPLEQYFGPGTRLTVT.

This chain uses TRBV10-2 with TRBJ1-6; D is uncertain. Germline CDR1 is WSHSY and CDR2 is SAAADI. The germline V and J ends were trimmed by 2 bases and 6 bases, with 8 bases remaining between them. There are 14 residues in the CDR3. As DNA, the CDR3 is TGCGCCAGCAGTGAGCCCCCCGGTAATTCACCCCTCCACTTT. Translated, it gives CASSEPPGNSPLHF.

V gene TRBV30 combines with J gene TRBJ2-4, with D possibly matching TRBD1 (5 bases). The CDR3 covers 17 residues. V was trimmed by 1 base and J by 0 bases, leaving 16 bases between them. The germline V gene encodes CDR1 GTSNPN and CDR2 SVGIG (reference sequence). CDR3 coding DNA: TGTGCCTGGAGTGAGATGGGGCGGACCCGAGCCAAAAACATTCAGTACTTC. Amino acids: CAWSEMGRTRAKNIQYF. Based on the CDR3 plus reference TRBV30 and TRBJ2-4, the full variable domain is SQTIHQWPATLVQPVGSPLSLECTVEGTSNPNLYWYRQAAGRGLQLLFYSVGIGQISSEVPQNLSASRPQDRQFILSSKKLLLSDSGFYLCAWSEMGRTRAKNIQYFGAGTRLSVL.

CDR3 in amino acids: CAWSVQNLSGNTIYF. CDR3 DNA: TGTGCCTGGAGTGTACAAAACCTCTCTGGAAACACCATATATTTT. The chain carries TRBV30 and TRBJ1-3; D is undetermined. V gave up 0 bases and J gave up 0 bases, with 9 bases separating them. This CDR3 region has 15 residues. Per the germline V gene, CDR1 is GTSNPN and CDR2 is SVGIG (reference sequence).

This chain connects TRBV11-3 to TRBJ2-4; 8 bases agree with TRBD1. The V gene end was trimmed by 6 bases and the J gene end by 9 bases; junction bases not matched to a gene: 7. The CDR3 has 13 residues. Germline loops: CDR1 SGHNT, CDR2 YENEEA. The CDR3 loop is CASSSDRVAIQYF. The CDR3 coding sequence is TGTGCCAGCAGTTCGGACAGGGTTGCCATTCAGTACTTC.

V and J are TRBV3-1 (or the pseudogene TRBV3-2) and TRBJ2-7, with unresolved D. V was clipped by 3 bases and J by 3 bases, with 12 bases between them. The CDR3 has 14 amino acids. CDR1 and CDR2 (germline): LGHDT, YNNKEL (reference sequence). The chain's CDR3 is CASSHSLTYYEQYF. Written as DNA, the CDR3 is TGTGCCAGCAGCCACTCCTTAACTTACTACGAGCAGTACTTC.

This clone has more than one count but fewer than ten. The chain uses TRBV4-1 and TRBJ1-4; D may be TRBD1 (5 bases). V was trimmed by 0 bases and J by 11 bases, leaving 13 bases between them. This CDR3 comprises 14 residues. Germline V CDR1 and CDR2: MGHRA, YSYEKL. The CDR3 coding sequence is TGCGCCAGCAGCCAAGATGGGCGGGAGGGGAAACTGTTTTTT. This gives the protein CASSQDGREGKLFF.

This chain connects TRBV6-6 to TRBJ2-5, with 9 bases lining up with TRBD1. CDR1 and CDR2 from the germline V gene are MNHNY and SVGAGI (reference sequence). CDR3 size: 15 residues. V shed 5 bases, J shed 3 bases, and the junction held 7 bases outside the gene matches. The CDR3 sequence is CASSTRTGVKETQYF. DNA for the CDR3: TGTGCCAGCAGTACAAGGACAGGGGTAAAAGAGACCCAGTACTTC.

The chain recombines TRBV4-2 with TRBJ2-7, with 8 bases identical to TRBD2. Germline V gene lookup returns CDR1 LGHNA and CDR2 YNFKEQ. The V gene end was trimmed by 0 bases and the J gene end by 4 bases; junction bases not matched to a gene: 8. The CDR3 spans 16 residues. The CDR3 loop reads CASSQEERSGEYEQYF. CDR3 bases: TGTGCCAGCAGCCAAGAAGAACGTAGCGGGGAATACGAGCAGTACTTC.

The chain carries TRBV30 and TRBJ1-6; 7 nucleotides align to TRBD1. The CDR3 totals 14 residues. Germline CDR1 and CDR2: GTSNPN and SVGIG (reference sequence). V shed 2 bases, J shed 7 bases, and the junction held 5 bases outside the gene matches. This CDR3 reads CAWSSGTENSPLHF. The DNA of the CDR3 is TGTGCCTGGAGTTCCGGGACAGAGAATTCACCCCTCCACTTT.

A single count supports this clone. CDR3 in DNA: TGTGCCAGTAGTATAGCCAGAGGTAGCGGTCGGACCTACGAGCAGTACTTC. Encoded protein: CASSIARGSGRTYEQYF. The chain is built from TRBV19 and TRBJ2-7; possibly TRBD2 for D (6 bases). CDR1 is LNHDA, CDR2 SQIVND, per germline (reference sequence). Trimming pared 1 base from V and 2 bases from J, leaving 18 bases between. The CDR3 contains 17 residues.

The chain combines TRBV3-1 (or the pseudogene TRBV3-2) with TRBJ2-1, with 15 bases fitting TRBD2. The length of the CDR3 is 18 residues. The trim removed 4 bases at V and 8 bases at J, leaving 12 bases unmatched. From germline, CDR1 is LGHDT and CDR2 YNNKEL (reference sequence). The CDR3: CASSPEGLAGGPGDEQFF. The CDR3 region has the DNA TGTGCCAGCAGCCCCGAAGGACTAGCGGGAGGGCCGGGGGATGAGCAGTTCTTC.

The chain employs TRBV19 and TRBJ2-5, with a tentative D call TRBD2 (6 bases). CDR1 and CDR2 from the germline V gene are LNHDA and SQIVND (reference sequence). Trimming removed 0 bases at V and 4 bases at J, with 15 bases between. This CDR3 contains 16 residues. The CDR3: CASSIEWRGVGETQYF. The CDR3 DNA sequence: TGTGCCAGTAGTATAGAATGGCGGGGTGTTGGAGAGACCCAGTACTTC.